The 12 T cell receptor beta chains reported below all come from one sample, sequenced in a study of early T cells in non-severe SARS-CoV-2 infection. TCRdb passed the 5' RACE reads through MiXCR, listing each CDR3 protein once. The sample carries some 25,000 distinct CDR3 sequences, roughly 4% recorded once. Source material: whole blood. The source of these receptors is an adult who was a healthcare worker with PCR-confirmed SARS-CoV-2 infection or an uninfected control (not recorded which).

The chain combines TRBV10-3 with TRBJ2-4; D ambiguous. The germline V gene has CDR1 ENHRY and CDR2 SYGVKD. Deletions cut 0 bases from V and 1 base from J, with 10 bases between. The CDR3 totals 16 residues. CDR3 protein: CAISESTNQAKNIQYF. The DNA of the CDR3 is TGTGCCATCAGTGAGTCGACAAACCAGGCCAAAAACATTCAGTACTTC.

The chain joins TRBV28 to TRBJ2-7; D is possibly TRBD1 (6 bases). CDR1 MDHEN and CDR2 SYDVKM come from the germline V gene. CDR3 length equals 13 residues. Trimming stripped 5 bases from V and 5 bases from J, with 13 bases between. The CDR3 region is CASSAQGSHEQYF. DNA for the CDR3: TGTGCCAGCAGTGCCCAGGGGTCCCACGAGCAGTACTTC.

The genes are TRBV29-1 and TRBJ2-1; 8 bases align to TRBD2. This CDR3 contains 14 residues. With 3 bases clipped from V and 10 bases from J, the junction kept 11 bases outside the gene matches. Germline V gene data show CDR1 as SQVTM and CDR2 as ANQGSEA. The CDR3 DNA reads as TGCAGCGTTGAGAAGGAGGGCGGGAGGCCCGAGCAGTTCTTC. Amino acids: CSVEKEGGRPEQFF.

The table lists this clonotype with many counts. This CDR3 is CAISPLQGIKYF. CDR3 DNA: TGTGCCATCAGTCCCTTACAGGGGATTAAGTACTTC. This rearrangement joins TRBV10-3 to TRBJ2-4, with 7 bases identical to TRBD1. The V and J ends lost 5 bases and 14 bases, in that order; junction bases with no gene match: 9. CDR1 is ENHRY and CDR2 is SYGVKD in the germline V gene. The CDR3 runs to 12 residues.

This clonotype was detected many times. This chain connects TRBV7-2 to TRBJ2-7; 8 nucleotides agree with TRBD1. CDR3 size: 14 residues. Unmatched junction bases numbered 9, after V lost 4 bases and J lost 7 bases. Per germline, CDR1 SGHTA and CDR2 FQGNSA. The CDR3 loop reads CASSSPDRGLEQYF. The CDR3 DNA reads TGTGCCAGCAGCTCACCTGACAGGGGTTTAGAGCAGTACTTC.

By its share, this clonotype is medium-sized. The chain couples TRBV7-8 to TRBJ2-1, with a tentative D call TRBD2 (6 bases). Trimming removed 4 bases at V and 6 bases at J, with 13 bases between. Germline V CDR1 and CDR2: SGHVS, FQNEAQ. This CDR3 comprises 14 residues. Here the CDR3 DNA reads TGTGCCAGCAGCTACGGGGGACTGGGCAATGAGCAGTTCTTC. Amino acid sequence: CASSYGGLGNEQFF.

This clonotype was detected many times. V is TRBV19 and J is TRBJ2-1, with 10 bases identical to TRBD2. The germline CDR1 and CDR2 sequences are LNHDA and SQIVND (reference sequence). V dropped 7 bases and J dropped 4; count of bases not matched to a gene: 4. The CDR3 consists of 14 residues. The DNA for the CDR3 is TGTGCCAGTACCCCTAGCGGGGGTTACAATGAGCAGTTCTTC. Its translation is CASTPSGGYNEQFF.

The chain couples TRBV19 to TRBJ2-2, with TRBD2 identical over 8 bases. Germline V gives CDR1 LNHDA, CDR2 SQIVND (reference sequence). The CDR3 consists of 17 residues. Trimming at V came to 7 bases and at J to 7 bases, leaving 17 bases not matched to a gene. CDR3 nucleotides: TGTGCCAGTATCGCAACGGGACTAGATACCTCGGGCGGGGAGCTGTTTTTT. Protein: CASIATGLDTSGGELFF.

This clonotype appeared many times. The CDR3 spells CASITGVNAGELFF. The CDR3 coding sequence is TGTGCCAGCATCACCGGGGTTAACGCCGGGGAGCTGTTTTTT. The rearrangement joins TRBV5-6 to TRBJ2-2; perhaps TRBD2 as D (5 bases). Trimming removed 6 bases at V and 6 bases at J, with 15 bases between. The length of the CDR3 is 14 residues. Germline-derived CDR1 and CDR2 are SGHDT and YYEEEE.

The chain combines TRBV11-3 with TRBJ1-1; D is unclear. The germline V gene has CDR1 SGHNT and CDR2 YENEEA. V shed 0 bases and J shed 1 base, with 3 bases lying between them. The CDR3 is 13 residues long. DNA of the CDR3: TGTGCCAGCAGCTTAGAATGGAACACTGAAGCTTTCTTT. It translates to CASSLEWNTEAFF.

This clonotype was detected a few times. The genes are TRBV6-4 and TRBJ2-1; tentative D call: TRBD2 (6 bases). Germline CDR1 MRHNA, CDR2 SNTAGT. The CDR3 runs 17 residues. V lost 3 bases and J 3 bases, leaving 18 bases between the germline ends. The CDR3 nucleotides are TGTGCCAGCAGTGAGGTGTTCGGCGGGATGAACTACAATGAGCAGTTCTTC. Encoded protein: CASSEVFGGMNYNEQFF.

There are a few counts of this clonotype. This chain uses TRBV27 with TRBJ1-6, with D possibly being TRBD1 (6 bases). This CDR3 is built from 11 residues. The V end lost 7 bases, the J end lost 14 bases, and 12 bases lay between the germline ends. Per the germline V gene, CDR1 is MNHEY and CDR2 is SMNVEV (reference sequence). In nucleotides, the CDR3 is TGTGCCAGCATCGGCAGGGGAACCCTCCACTTT. Translating gives CASIGRGTLHF.